This T cell receptor (beta chain) derives from a study of blood T cell repertoires in COVID-19. Only in-frame clones appear in the TCRdb table, and some are missing; sequencing was by immunoSEQ multiplex PCR. The repertoire holds tens of thousands of clones, with around 90% as singletons. The specimen was peripheral blood. This sequence was found in a human donor in a cohort sampled during active COVID-19.

The CDR3 region has the DNA TGCGCCAGCAGCCTGGACAGGGGATACAATGAGCAGTTCTTC. Translation gives CASSLDRGYNEQFF. This sequence joins TRBV5-1 and TRBJ2-1; 9 positions match TRBD1. CDR1 and CDR2 from the germline V gene are SGHRS and YFSETQ. V dropped 4 bases and J dropped 4; count of bases not matched to a gene: 3. CDR3 length equals 14 residues.